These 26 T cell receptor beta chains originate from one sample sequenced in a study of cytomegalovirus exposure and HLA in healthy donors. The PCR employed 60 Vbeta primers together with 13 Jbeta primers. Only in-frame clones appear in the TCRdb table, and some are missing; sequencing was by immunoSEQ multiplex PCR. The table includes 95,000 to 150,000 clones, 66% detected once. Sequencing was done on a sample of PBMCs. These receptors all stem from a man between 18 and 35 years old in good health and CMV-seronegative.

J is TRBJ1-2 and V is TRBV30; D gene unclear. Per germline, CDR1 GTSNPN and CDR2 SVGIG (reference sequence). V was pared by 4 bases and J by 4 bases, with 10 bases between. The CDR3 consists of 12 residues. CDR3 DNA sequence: TGTGCCTGGACTCGAGCTGCCTATGGCTACACCTTC. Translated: CAWTRAAYGYTF.

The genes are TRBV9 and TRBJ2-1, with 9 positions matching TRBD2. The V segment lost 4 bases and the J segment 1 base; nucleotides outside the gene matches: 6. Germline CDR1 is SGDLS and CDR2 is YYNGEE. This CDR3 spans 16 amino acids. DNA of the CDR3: TGTGCCAGCAGCCCCCGGAGCGGGAGGTCCTACAATGAGCAGTTCTTC. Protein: CASSPRSGRSYNEQFF.

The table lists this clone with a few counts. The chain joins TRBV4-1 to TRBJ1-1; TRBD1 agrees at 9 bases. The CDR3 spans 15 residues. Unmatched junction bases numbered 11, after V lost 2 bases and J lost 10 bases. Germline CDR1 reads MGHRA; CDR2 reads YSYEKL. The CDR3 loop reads CASSQTLDRGNVAFF. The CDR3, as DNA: TGCGCCAGCAGCCAAACCCTCGACAGGGGGAACGTAGCTTTCTTT.

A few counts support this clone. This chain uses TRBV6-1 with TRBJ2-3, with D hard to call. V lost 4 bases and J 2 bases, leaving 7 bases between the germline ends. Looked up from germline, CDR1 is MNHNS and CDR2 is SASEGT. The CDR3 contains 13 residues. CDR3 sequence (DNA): TGTGCCAGCAGTGTGGGCTACACAGATACGCAGTATTTT. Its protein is CASSVGYTDTQYF.

The CDR3 sequence is CAIRPGGPFQYNSPLHF. Written as DNA, the CDR3 is TGTGCCATACGGCCGGGGGGACCCTTTCAATATAATTCACCCCTCCACTTT. This chain connects TRBV7-9 to TRBJ1-6, with a weak D call TRBD1 (5 bases). The germline V gene encodes CDR1 SEHNR and CDR2 FQNEAQ (reference sequence). With 10 bases removed from V and 4 bases from J, the gap between germline ends came to 23 bases. The CDR3 sequence is 17 residues long.

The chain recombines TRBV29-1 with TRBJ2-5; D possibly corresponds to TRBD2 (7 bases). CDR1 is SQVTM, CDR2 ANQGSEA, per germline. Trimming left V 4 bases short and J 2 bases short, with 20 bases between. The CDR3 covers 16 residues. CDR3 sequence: CSVVRGGEVIQETQYF. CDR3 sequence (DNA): TGCAGCGTTGTAAGAGGGGGGGAGGTCATTCAAGAGACCCAGTACTTC.

CDR3 in amino acids: CASSLRDTHPTNEKLFF. In DNA form, the CDR3 reads TGTGCCAGCAGTTTAAGGGACACCCACCCAACTAATGAAAAACTGTTTTTT. J is TRBJ1-4 and V is TRBV28; a weak D match, TRBD1 (6 bases). Trimming stripped 2 bases from V and 0 bases from J, with 13 bases between. Germline assignment: CDR1 MDHEN and CDR2 SYDVKM. The CDR3 spans 17 residues.

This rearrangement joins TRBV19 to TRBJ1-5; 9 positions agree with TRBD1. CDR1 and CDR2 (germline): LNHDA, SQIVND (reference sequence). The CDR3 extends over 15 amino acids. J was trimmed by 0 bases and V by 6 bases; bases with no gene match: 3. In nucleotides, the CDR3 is TGTGCCAGTAGCCGGACAGGGGATAGCAATCAGCCCCAGCATTTT. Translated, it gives CASSRTGDSNQPQHF.

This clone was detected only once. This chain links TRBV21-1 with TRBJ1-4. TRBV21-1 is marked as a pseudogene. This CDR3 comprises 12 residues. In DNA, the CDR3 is TGTGCCAGCAGCAGGGGGAGGGAAAAACTGTTTTTT. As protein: CASSRGREKLFF.

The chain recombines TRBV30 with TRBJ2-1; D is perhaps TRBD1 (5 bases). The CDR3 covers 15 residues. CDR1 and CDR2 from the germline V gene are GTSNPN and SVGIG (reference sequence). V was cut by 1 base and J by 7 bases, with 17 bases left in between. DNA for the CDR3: TGTGCCTGGAGTGCCATCGAAGGGGTAAAAAATGAGCAGTTCTTC. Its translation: CAWSAIEGVKNEQFF.

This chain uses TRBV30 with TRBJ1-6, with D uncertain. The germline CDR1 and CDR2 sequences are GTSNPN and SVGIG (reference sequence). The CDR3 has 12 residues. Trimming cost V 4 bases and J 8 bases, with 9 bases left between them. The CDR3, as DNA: TGTGCCTGGACAGCGGGCTATTCACCCCTCCACTTT. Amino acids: CAWTAGYSPLHF.

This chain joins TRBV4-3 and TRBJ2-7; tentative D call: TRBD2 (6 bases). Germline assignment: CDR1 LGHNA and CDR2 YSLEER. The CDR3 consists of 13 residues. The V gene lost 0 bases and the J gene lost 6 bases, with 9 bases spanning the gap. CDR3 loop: CASSQDAAGEQYF. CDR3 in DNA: TGCGCCAGCAGCCAAGATGCAGCGGGCGAGCAGTACTTC.

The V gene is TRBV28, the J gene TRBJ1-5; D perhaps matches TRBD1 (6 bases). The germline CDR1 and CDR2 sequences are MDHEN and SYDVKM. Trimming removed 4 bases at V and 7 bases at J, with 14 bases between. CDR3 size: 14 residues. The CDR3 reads CASSYQGRDQPQHF. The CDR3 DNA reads TGTGCCAGCAGTTATCAGGGGAGAGACCAGCCCCAGCATTTT.

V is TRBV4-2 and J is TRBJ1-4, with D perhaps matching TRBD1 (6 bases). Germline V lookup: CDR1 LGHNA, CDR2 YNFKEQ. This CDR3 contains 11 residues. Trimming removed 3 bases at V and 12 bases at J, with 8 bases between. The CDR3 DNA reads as TGTGCCAGCAGCCAGCGGACAGAACTGTTTTTT. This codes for CASSQRTELFF.

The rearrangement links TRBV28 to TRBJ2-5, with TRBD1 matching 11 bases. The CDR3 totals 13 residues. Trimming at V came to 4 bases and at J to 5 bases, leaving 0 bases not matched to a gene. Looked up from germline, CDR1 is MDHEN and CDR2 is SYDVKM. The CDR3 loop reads CASSWTGGETQYF. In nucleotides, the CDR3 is TGTGCCAGCAGTTGGACAGGGGGCGAGACCCAGTACTTC.

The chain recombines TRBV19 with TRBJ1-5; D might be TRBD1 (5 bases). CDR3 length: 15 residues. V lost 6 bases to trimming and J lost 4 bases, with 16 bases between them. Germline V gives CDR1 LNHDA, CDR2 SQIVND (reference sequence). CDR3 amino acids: CASSPRSGHNQPQHF. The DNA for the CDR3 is TGTGCCAGTAGCCCTAGGTCAGGGCATAATCAGCCCCAGCATTTT.

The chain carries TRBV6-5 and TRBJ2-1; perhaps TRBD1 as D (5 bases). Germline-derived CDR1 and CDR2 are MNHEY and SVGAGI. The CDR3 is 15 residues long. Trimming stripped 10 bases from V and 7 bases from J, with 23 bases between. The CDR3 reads CATGRLQGRLNEQFF. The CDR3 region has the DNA TGTGCCACAGGAAGGTTGCAGGGTCGATTAAATGAGCAGTTCTTC.

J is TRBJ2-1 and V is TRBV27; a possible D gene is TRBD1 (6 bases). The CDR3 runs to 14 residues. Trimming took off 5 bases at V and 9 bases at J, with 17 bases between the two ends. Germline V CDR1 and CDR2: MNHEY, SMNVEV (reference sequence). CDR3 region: CASSLLPGVGEQFF. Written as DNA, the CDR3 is TGTGCCAGCAGTCTCCTCCCAGGGGTGGGTGAGCAGTTCTTC.

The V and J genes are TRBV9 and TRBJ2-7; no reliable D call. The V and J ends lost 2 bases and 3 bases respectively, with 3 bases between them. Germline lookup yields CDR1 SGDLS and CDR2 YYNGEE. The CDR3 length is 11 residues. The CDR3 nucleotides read TGTGCCAGCAGCGTCAGCTACGAGCAGTACTTC. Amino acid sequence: CASSVSYEQYF.

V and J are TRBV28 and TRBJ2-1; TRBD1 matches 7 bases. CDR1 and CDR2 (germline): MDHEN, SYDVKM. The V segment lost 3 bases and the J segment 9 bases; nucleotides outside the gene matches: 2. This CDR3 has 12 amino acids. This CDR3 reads CASSFPGGEQFF. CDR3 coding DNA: TGTGCCAGCAGTTTCCCAGGGGGTGAGCAGTTCTTC. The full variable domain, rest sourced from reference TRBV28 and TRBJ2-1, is DVKVTQSSRYLVKRTGEKVFLECVQDMDHENMFWYRQDPGLGLRLIYFSYDVKMKEKGDIPEGYSVSREKKERFSLILESASTNQTSMYLCASSFPGGEQFFGPGTRLTVL.

CDR3 protein: CASTTGGQSYGYTF. In nucleotides, the CDR3 is TGTGCCAGCACCACCGGCGGCCAGAGCTATGGCTACACCTTC. This sequence joins TRBV28 and TRBJ1-2; D is unresolved. CDR3 length equals 14 residues. CDR1 and CDR2 (germline): MDHEN, SYDVKM. Trimming took off 7 bases at V and 4 bases at J, with 16 bases between the two ends.

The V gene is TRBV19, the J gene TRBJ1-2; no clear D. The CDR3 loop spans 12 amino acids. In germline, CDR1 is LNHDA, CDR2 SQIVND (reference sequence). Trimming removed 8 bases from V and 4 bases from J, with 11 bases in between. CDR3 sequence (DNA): TGTGCCAGTGTCGAGGGCGTCTATGGCTACACCTTC. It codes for CASVEGVYGYTF.

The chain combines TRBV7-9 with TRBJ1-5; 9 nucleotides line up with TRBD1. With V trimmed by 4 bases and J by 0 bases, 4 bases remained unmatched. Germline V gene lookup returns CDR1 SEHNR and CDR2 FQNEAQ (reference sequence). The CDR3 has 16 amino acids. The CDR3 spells CASSSTGGGSNQPQHF. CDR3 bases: TGTGCCAGCAGCTCGACAGGGGGGGGTAGCAATCAGCCCCAGCATTTT.

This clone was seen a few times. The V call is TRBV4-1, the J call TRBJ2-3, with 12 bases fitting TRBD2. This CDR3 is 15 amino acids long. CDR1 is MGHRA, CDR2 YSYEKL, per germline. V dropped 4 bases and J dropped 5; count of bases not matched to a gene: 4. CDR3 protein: CASSLTGLAGDTQYF. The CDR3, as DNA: TGCGCCAGCAGCCTGACGGGACTAGCGGGAGATACGCAGTATTTT.

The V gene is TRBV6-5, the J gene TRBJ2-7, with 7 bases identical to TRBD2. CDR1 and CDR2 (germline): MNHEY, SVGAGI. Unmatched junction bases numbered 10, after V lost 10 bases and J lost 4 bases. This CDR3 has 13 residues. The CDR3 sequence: CAIGVTGGYEQYF. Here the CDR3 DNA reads TGTGCCATCGGGGTAACGGGGGGATACGAGCAGTACTTC.

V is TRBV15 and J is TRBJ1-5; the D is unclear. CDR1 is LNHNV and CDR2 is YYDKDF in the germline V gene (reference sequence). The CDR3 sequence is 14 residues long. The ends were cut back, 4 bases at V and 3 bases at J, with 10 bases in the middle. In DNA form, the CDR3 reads TGTGCCACCAGCAAGGACGGACTCAATCAGCCCCAGCATTTT. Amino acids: CATSKDGLNQPQHF. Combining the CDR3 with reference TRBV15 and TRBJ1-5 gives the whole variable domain DAMVIQNPRYQVTQFGKPVTLSCSQTLNHNVMYWYQQKSSQAPKLLFHYYDKDFNNEADTPDNFQSRRPNTSFCFLDIRSPGLGDTAMYLCATSKDGLNQPQHFGDGTRLSIL.